This passage covers 18 T cell receptor beta chains from one sample sequenced in a study of T cell repertoires in cytomegalovirus infection (dated by TCRdb to the late 2010s). The sequencer was an Illumina HiSeq 1500. TCRdb reanalyzed the raw reads on its own, using fastp at Q25 for trimming and MiXCR for clone calling, and kept in-frame beta chains. Merged by CDR3 protein, the rows form single entries marked with the most common genes and DNA. This sample gives more than 650,000 distinct CDR3 sequences in total; 35% of them show up just once. The top ten constitute around 2.6% of the sample. Sequencing used PBMCs. The receptors come from a human donor in good health (CMV status not recorded). Some clones in this sample may be carry-over from other donors' samples.

The chain links TRBV7-9 to TRBJ1-4; possibly TRBD1 for D (5 bases). Germline V lookup: CDR1 SEHNR, CDR2 FQNEAQ (reference sequence). The CDR3 length is 15 residues. V lost 5 bases to trimming and J lost 3 bases, with 13 bases between them. CDR3 coding DNA: TGTGCCAGCAGCCCTGGGACGGACCCTAATGAAAAACTGTTTTTT. Encoded protein: CASSPGTDPNEKLFF.

This clonotype showed up just a few times. This chain links TRBV19 with TRBJ1-1; D may be TRBD1 (6 bases). The CDR3 has 14 residues. From germline, CDR1 is LNHDA and CDR2 SQIVND (reference sequence). Trimming removed 5 bases from V and 1 base from J, with 11 bases in between. Written as DNA, the CDR3 is TGTGCCAGTAGTCGACCGGACAGGAACACTGAAGCTTTCTTT. It is translated as CASSRPDRNTEAFF. Looking up the rest from reference TRBV19 and TRBJ1-1 gives the full variable domain: DGGITQSPKYLFRKEGQNVTLSCEQNLNHDAMYWYRQDPGQGLRLIYYSQIVNDFQKGDIAEGYSVSREKKESFPLTVTSAQKNPTAFYLCASSRPDRNTEAFFGQGTRLTVV.

The chain couples TRBV7-2 to TRBJ2-7; D possibly matches TRBD1 or TRBD2 (5 bases each). V was cut by 3 bases and J by 2 bases, with 11 bases left in between. This CDR3 spans 14 amino acids. Germline CDR1 and CDR2: SGHTA and FQGNSA. The CDR3 bases are TGTGCCAGCAGCTTGATTTCGGGACCCTACGAGCAGTACTTC. Translating it yields CASSLISGPYEQYF.

As regards this clonotype: This may be a read error: a much more frequent sequence differs by one nucleotide. The chain joins TRBV7-2 to TRBJ2-1; 14 nucleotides agree with TRBD2. Germline CDR1 is SGHTA and CDR2 is FQGNSA. The CDR3 sequence is 18 residues long. This CDR3 reads CASSPAPTSGRAYNEQLF. The DNA of the CDR3 is TGTGCCAGCAGCCCCGCCCCGACTAGCGGGAGGGCCTACAATGAGCAGTTATTC.

This chain links TRBV11-3 with TRBJ2-5; D tentatively fits TRBD1 or TRBD2 (5 bases each). This CDR3 spans 17 amino acids. V was shortened by 7 bases and J by 2 bases, with 23 bases between the two germline ends. Germline V gene lookup returns CDR1 SGHNT and CDR2 YENEEA. The CDR3 here is CASTYTPGASHQETQYF. DNA of the CDR3: TGTGCCAGCACCTACACCCCCGGGGCCTCACATCAAGAGACCCAGTACTTC.

This clonotype was seen a few times. The genes are TRBV7-6 and TRBJ2-7; D gene ambiguous. The CDR3 totals 13 residues. Trimming stripped 0 bases from V and 5 bases from J, with 8 bases between. CDR1 SGHVS and CDR2 FNYEAQ come from the germline V gene. The CDR3 here is CASSLAPRNEQYF. The CDR3 nucleotides are TGTGCCAGCAGCTTAGCTCCACGGAACGAGCAGTACTTC.

This chain uses TRBV28 with TRBJ2-7, with a weak D call TRBD1 (7 bases). Germline values: CDR1 MDHEN, CDR2 SYDVKM. Trimming pared 4 bases from V and 0 bases from J, leaving 19 bases between. CDR3 length equals 17 residues. This CDR3 reads CASSSSARGVSSYEQYF. CDR3 bases: TGTGCCAGCAGTTCAAGCGCCAGGGGGGTGAGCTCCTACGAGCAGTACTTC.

This chain joins TRBV30 and TRBJ2-3, with D perhaps matching TRBD2 (6 bases). V was clipped by 0 bases and J by 5 bases, with 15 bases between them. Germline CDR1 reads GTSNPN; CDR2 reads SVGIG (reference sequence). This CDR3 has 15 residues. The CDR3 protein is CAWSVEAGTEDTQYF. The CDR3, as DNA: TGTGCCTGGAGTGTAGAGGCGGGGACCGAAGATACGCAGTATTTT.

This chain connects TRBV20-1 to TRBJ2-3; 9 bases are shared with TRBD1. Germline-derived CDR1 and CDR2 are DFQATT and SNEGSKA (reference sequence). V lost 8 bases and J lost 1; bases outside the gene matches: 13. This CDR3 contains 16 residues. The CDR3 sequence: CSSLPGTGKGTDTQYF. CDR3 nucleotides: TGCAGTTCTCTCCCTGGGACAGGGAAAGGCACAGATACGCAGTATTTT.

This clonotype was recorded many times. The rearrangement joins TRBV7-2 to TRBJ2-3; 12 bases agree with TRBD2. Germline CDR1 is SGHTA and CDR2 is FQGNSA. The CDR3 covers 15 residues. J was trimmed by 11 bases and V by 3 bases; bases with no gene match: 9. For the CDR3, the DNA is TGTGCCAGCAGCTTCCTAGCGGGGGGGCCCAGCAAGCAGTATTTT. Translating gives CASSFLAGGPSKQYF. Full variable domain (remainder filled in from reference TRBV7-2 and TRBJ2-3): GAGVSQSPSNKVTEKGKDVELRCDPISGHTALYWYRQSLGQGLEFLIYFQGNSAPDKSGLPSDRFSAERTGGSVSTLTIQRTQQEDSAVYLCASSFLAGGPSKQYFGPGTRLTVL.

The chain couples TRBV12-3 or TRBV12-4 to TRBJ2-3; D unclear. The CDR3 has 13 amino acids. Trimming took off 2 bases at V and 6 bases at J, with 9 bases between the two ends. DNA of the CDR3: TGTGCCAGCAGTTTAAGGCTTTGGGATACGCAGTATTTT. Translation gives CASSLRLWDTQYF.

The CDR3 is CATSDSSDTIYF. The CDR3 DNA reads as TGTGCCACCAGTGATTCAAGCGACACCATATATTTT. This sequence joins TRBV24-1 and TRBJ1-3; D is uncertain. There are 12 residues in the CDR3. V lost 2 bases to trimming and J lost 8 bases, with 6 bases between them. Germline V gene sequence: CDR1 KGHDR, CDR2 SFDVKD.

V usage is TRBV7-2 and J usage is TRBJ2-1, with TRBD2 matching over 9 bases. The CDR3 loop spans 15 amino acids. Germline CDR1 SGHTA, CDR2 FQGNSA. The trim removed 1 base at V and 6 bases at J, leaving 4 bases unmatched. In nucleotides, the CDR3 is TGTGCCAGCAGCTTAGTTGGTAGCGGGGGCAATGAGCAGTTCTTC. The encoded protein is CASSLVGSGGNEQFF. Full variable domain (rest looked up from reference TRBV7-2 and TRBJ2-1): GAGVSQSPSNKVTEKGKDVELRCDPISGHTALYWYRQSLGQGLEFLIYFQGNSAPDKSGLPSDRFSAERTGGSVSTLTIQRTQQEDSAVYLCASSLVGSGGNEQFFGPGTRLTVL.

V is TRBV7-2 and J is TRBJ1-3; D not resolved. Germline V lookup: CDR1 SGHTA, CDR2 FQGNSA. Deletions cut 5 bases from V and 0 bases from J, with 8 bases between. The CDR3 is 14 amino acids. The CDR3 coding sequence is TGTGCCAGCAGCCGATCCAGCTCTGGAAACACCATATATTTT. Translation: CASSRSSSGNTIYF.

This clonotype was picked up a small number of times. The rearrangement uses TRBV6-6 and TRBJ2-3; no firm D call. Germline V CDR1 and CDR2: MNHNY, SVGAGI (reference sequence). The CDR3 extends over 15 amino acids. Trimming shortened V by 5 bases and J by 1 base, and 13 bases separated the two germline ends. CDR3 protein: CASSLGNGGTDTQYF. CDR3 nucleotides: TGTGCCAGCAGTCTAGGCAATGGTGGCACAGATACGCAGTATTTT.

The J gene is TRBJ2-1, the V gene TRBV6-1, with TRBD1 matching over 8 bases. Trimming at V came to 6 bases and at J to 8 bases, leaving 9 bases not matched to a gene. CDR3 length: 14 residues. Looked up from germline, CDR1 is MNHNS and CDR2 is SASEGT. The CDR3 loop reads CASSISSRGHEQFF. In nucleotides, the CDR3 is TGTGCCAGCAGCATTAGCTCCAGGGGGCATGAGCAGTTCTTC.

This clonotype was found many times. This chain uses TRBV7-3 with TRBJ1-6; the match to TRBD1 covers 8 bases. The CDR3 has 15 residues. V lost 5 bases and J lost 4; bases outside the gene matches: 4. Germline CDR1 and CDR2: SGHTA and FQGTGA. The CDR3 protein is CASSPTGGYNSPLHF. The CDR3 DNA reads TGTGCCAGCAGCCCCACAGGGGGTTATAATTCACCCCTCCACTTT.

Comment on this clonotype: One base away lies a much larger clone, so this may be a sequencing read error. V usage is TRBV7-8 and J usage is TRBJ1-4; TRBD1 aligns across 7 bases. Germline assignment: CDR1 SGHVS and CDR2 FQNEAQ. The CDR3 has 13 residues. The chain's CDR3 is CASSSQGVQKLSF. As DNA, the CDR3 is TGTGCCAGCAGCTCTCAGGGGGTCCAAAAACTGTCTTTT.